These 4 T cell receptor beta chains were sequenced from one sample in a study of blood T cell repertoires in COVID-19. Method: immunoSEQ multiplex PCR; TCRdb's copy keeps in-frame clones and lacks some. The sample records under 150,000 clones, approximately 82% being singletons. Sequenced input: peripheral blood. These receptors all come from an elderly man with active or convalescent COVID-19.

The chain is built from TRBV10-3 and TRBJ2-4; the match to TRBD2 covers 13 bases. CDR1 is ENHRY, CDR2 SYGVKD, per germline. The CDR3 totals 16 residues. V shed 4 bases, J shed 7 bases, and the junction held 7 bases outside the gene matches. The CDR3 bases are TGTGCCATCAGTGGCACTAGCGGGGGGGCCGCGAACATTCAGTACTTC. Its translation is CAISGTSGGAANIQYF.

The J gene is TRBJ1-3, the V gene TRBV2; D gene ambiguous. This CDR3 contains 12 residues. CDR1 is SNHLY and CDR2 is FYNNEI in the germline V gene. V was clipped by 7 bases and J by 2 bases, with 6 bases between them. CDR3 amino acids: CASMTAGNTIYF. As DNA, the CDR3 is TGTGCCAGCATGACTGCTGGAAACACCATATATTTT.

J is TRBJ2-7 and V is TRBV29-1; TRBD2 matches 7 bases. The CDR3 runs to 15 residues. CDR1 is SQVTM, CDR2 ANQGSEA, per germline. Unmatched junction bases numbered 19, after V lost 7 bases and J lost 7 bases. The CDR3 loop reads CSAGSGASESGEQYF. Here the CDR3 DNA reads TGCAGCGCCGGAAGCGGGGCTAGCGAGAGTGGGGAGCAGTACTTC.

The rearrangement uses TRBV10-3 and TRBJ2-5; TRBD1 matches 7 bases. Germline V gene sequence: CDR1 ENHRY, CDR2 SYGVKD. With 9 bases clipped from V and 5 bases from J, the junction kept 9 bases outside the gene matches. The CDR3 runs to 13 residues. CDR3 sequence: CAMRKGAGETQYF. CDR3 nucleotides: TGTGCCATGCGAAAGGGGGCCGGGGAGACCCAGTACTTC.